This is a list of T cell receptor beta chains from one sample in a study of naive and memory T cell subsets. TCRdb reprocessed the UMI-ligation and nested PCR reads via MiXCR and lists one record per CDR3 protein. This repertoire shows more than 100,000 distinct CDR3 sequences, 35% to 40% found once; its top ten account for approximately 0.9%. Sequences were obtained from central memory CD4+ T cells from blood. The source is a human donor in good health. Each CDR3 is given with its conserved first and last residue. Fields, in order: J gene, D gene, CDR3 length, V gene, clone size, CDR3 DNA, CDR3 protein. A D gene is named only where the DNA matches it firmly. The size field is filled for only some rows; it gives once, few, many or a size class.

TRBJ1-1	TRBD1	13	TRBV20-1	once	TGCAGTGCTAAGGGGATACAGGGGACTGAAGCTTTCTTT	CSAKGIQGTEAFF
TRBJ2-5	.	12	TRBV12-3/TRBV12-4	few	TGTGCCAGCAGTTTACAGCCAGAGACCCAGTACTTC	CASSLQPETQYF
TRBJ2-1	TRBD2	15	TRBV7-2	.	TGTGCCAGCAGCCGGGACTCATCTAGCGGGCATGAGCAGTTCTTC	CASSRDSSSGHEQFF
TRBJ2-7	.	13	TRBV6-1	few	TGTGCCAGCAGTCGAGGGAGTCTCTACGAGCAGTACTTC	CASSRGSLYEQYF
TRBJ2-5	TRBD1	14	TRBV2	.	TGTGCCAGCAGTAAACACAGGGGGCTGGAGACCCAGTACTTC	CASSKHRGLETQYF
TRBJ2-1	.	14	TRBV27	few	TGTGCCAGCAGTAGAGTCGGACGTCTGGCTGAGCAGTTCTTC	CASSRVGRLAEQFF
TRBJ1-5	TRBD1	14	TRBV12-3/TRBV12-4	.	TGTGCCAGCAGTCTTGGACAGGGCCAGGGGCCCCAGCATTTT	CASSLGQGQGPQHF
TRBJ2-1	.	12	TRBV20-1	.	TGCAGTGCTCCCTTTCCTAGAGATGAGCAGTTCTTC	CSAPFPRDEQFF
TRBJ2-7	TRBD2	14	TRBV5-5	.	TGTGCCAGCAGCGCGACTAGCGGGAGCTACGAGCAGTACTTC	CASSATSGSYEQYF
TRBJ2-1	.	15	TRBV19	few	TGTGCCAGTATTGCAGGCGGCAGCTCCTACAATGAGCAGTTCTTC	CASIAGGSSYNEQFF
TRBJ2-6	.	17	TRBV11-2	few	TGTGCCAGCAGCCCGTGGGACCGCCCTGACGGGGCCAACGTCCTGACTTTC	CASSPWDRPDGANVLTF
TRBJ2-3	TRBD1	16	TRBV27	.	TGTGCCAGCAGTTTATCGACAGGGGGCGAACCAGATACGCAGTATTTT	CASSLSTGGEPDTQYF
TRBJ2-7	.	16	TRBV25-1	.	TGTGCCAGCAGTGACTCTGTGGGCGTTTCCTCCTACGAGCAGTACTTC	CASSDSVGVSSYEQYF
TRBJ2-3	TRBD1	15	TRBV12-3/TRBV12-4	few	TGTGCCAGCAGTGCGGGACAGGGGATCACAGATACGCAGTATTTT	CASSAGQGITDTQYF
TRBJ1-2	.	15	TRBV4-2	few	TGTGCCAGCAGCCAAGACGGGGGAGACTTCTATGGCTACACCTTC	CASSQDGGDFYGYTF
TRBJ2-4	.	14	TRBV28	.	TGTGCCAGCAGTCCCAGGACAATAACAAACATTCAGTACTTC	CASSPRTITNIQYF
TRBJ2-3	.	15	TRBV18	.	TGTGCCAGCTCGCGCCGGAGAACTAGCACAGATACGCAGTATTTT	CASSRRRTSTDTQYF
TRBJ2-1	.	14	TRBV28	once	TGTGCCAGCAGTCTTGCCGGGGCCTACAATGAGCAGTTCTTC	CASSLAGAYNEQFF
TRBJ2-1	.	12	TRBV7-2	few	TGTGCCAGCAGCCAGACAGACAATGAGCAGTTCTTC	CASSQTDNEQFF
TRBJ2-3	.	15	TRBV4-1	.	TGCGCCAGCAGCCAAGATTTATGGGGGGCAGATACGCAGTATTTT	CASSQDLWGADTQYF
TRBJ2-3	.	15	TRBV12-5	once	TGTGCTAGTGGTGGGGACCGGGGCAGCACAGATACGCAGTATTTT	CASGGDRGSTDTQYF
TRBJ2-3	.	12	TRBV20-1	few	TGCAGGGGGTATGGGGGGATAGATACGCAGTATTTT	CRGYGGIDTQYF
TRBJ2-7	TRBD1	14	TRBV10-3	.	TGTGCCATCAAGGACAGGGCGTTTAGGTACGAGCAGTACTTC	CAIKDRAFRYEQYF
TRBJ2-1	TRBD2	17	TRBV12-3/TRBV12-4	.	TGTGCCAGCAGTTGGGGAAATTTAGCGGGTCCATACAATGAGCAGTTCTTC	CASSWGNLAGPYNEQFF
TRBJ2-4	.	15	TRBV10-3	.	TGTGCCATCAGTGGGGACACGCTGGCAAAAAACATTCAGTACTTC	CAISGDTLAKNIQYF
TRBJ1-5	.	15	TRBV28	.	TGTGCCAGCAGCCAATATGGACAGCGCAATCAGCCCCAGCATTTT	CASSQYGQRNQPQHF
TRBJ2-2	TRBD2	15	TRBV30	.	TGTGCCTGGAGGGTAGGACTAGCGGCCACCGGGGAGCTGTTTTTT	CAWRVGLAATGELFF
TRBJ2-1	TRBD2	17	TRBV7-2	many	TGTGCCAGCAGCTTAGAATCGCTAGCGGGAGGGCGTACGGAGCAGTTCTTC	CASSLESLAGGRTEQFF
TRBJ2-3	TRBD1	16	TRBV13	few	TGTGCCAGCAGCCTACACAGGGGGCGGCGGGCAGATACGCAGTATTTT	CASSLHRGRRADTQYF
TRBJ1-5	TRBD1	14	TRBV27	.	TGTGCCAGCAGTAGGGGGCTGGGGAATCAGCCCCAGCATTTT	CASSRGLGNQPQHF
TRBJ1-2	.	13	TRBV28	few	TGTGCCACTACCATGGGAGGGGACTATGGCTACACCTTC	CATTMGGDYGYTF
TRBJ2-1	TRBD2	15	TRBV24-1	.	TGTGCCACCAGTGCGGGAGGGGAAACCTACAATGAGCAGTTCTTC	CATSAGGETYNEQFF
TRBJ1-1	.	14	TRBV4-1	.	TGCGCCAGCAGCTACGACTCCAGGAGGGGTGAAGCTTTCTTT	CASSYDSRRGEAFF
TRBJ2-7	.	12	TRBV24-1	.	TGTGCCACCAGCCCCGGAGTGCACGAGCAGTACTTC	CATSPGVHEQYF
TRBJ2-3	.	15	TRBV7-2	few	TGTGCCAGCAGCTTAGCGCATAGCGGCACAGATACGCAGTATTTT	CASSLAHSGTDTQYF
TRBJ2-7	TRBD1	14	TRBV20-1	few	TGCAGTGCTAGGAGGGAACAGGGGGCCTGGGAGCAGTACTTC	CSARREQGAWEQYF
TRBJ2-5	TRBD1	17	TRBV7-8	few	TGTGCCAGCAGCTTAAAAGGAAACAGGGGCCGCGAAGAGACCCAGTACTTC	CASSLKGNRGREETQYF
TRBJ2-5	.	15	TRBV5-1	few	TGCGCCAGCAGTAGCGCGACAAACCGCCAAGAGACCCAGTACTTC	CASSSATNRQETQYF
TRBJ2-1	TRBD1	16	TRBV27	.	TGTGCCAGCAGTCCACCGGACAGGGGGTTCTACAATGAGCAGTTCTTC	CASSPPDRGFYNEQFF
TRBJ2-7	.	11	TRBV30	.	TGTGCCTGGAGCAAAGAGGGCGAGCAGTACTTC	CAWSKEGEQYF
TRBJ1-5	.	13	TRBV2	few	TGTGCCAGCAGTAAACAGAGAAATCAGCCCCAGCATTTT	CASSKQRNQPQHF
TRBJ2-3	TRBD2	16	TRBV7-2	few	TGTGCCAGCAACCCATCTAGCGGGAGTAGCACAGATACGCAGTATTTT	CASNPSSGSSTDTQYF
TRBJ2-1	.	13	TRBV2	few	TGTGCCAGCAGTGAATCGGGGAGGAATGAGCAGTTCTTC	CASSESGRNEQFF
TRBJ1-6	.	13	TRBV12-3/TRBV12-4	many	TGTGCCAGCGGGCAGCACCTTAATTCACCCCTCCACTTT	CASGQHLNSPLHF
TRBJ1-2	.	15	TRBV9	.	TGTGCCAGCAGCCCCGGGCAGGGGTTAAACTATGGCTACACCTTC	CASSPGQGLNYGYTF
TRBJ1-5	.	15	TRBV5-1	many	TGCGCCAGCAGCTTGGACAGTTATAGCAATCAGCCCCAGCATTTT	CASSLDSYSNQPQHF
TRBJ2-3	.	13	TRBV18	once	TGTGCCAGCTCACCAGGTGGCTCCCAGCCGCAGTATTTT	CASSPGGSQPQYF
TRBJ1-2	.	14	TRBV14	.	TGTGCCAGCAGCCGACAGAGAGCAAACTATGGCTACACCTTC	CASSRQRANYGYTF
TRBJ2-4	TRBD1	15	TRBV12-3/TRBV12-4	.	TGTGCCAGCGGGGGACAGGGGCGAGCCAAAAACATTCAGTACTTC	CASGGQGRAKNIQYF
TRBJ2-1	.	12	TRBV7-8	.	TGTGCCAGCAGCCTGGCCCTCAATGAGCAGTTCTTC	CASSLALNEQFF
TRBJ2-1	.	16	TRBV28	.	TGTGCCAGCAGGTCCCCGGAGGGCCAAGGATACAATGAGCAGTTCTTC	CASRSPEGQGYNEQFF
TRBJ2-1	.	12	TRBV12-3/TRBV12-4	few	TGTGCCAGCAGTTTAAGGGGGTCTGGGCAGTTCTTC	CASSLRGSGQFF
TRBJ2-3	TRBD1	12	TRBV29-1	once	TGCAGCGTTGAACCCGACGGCAGGGGGCTGGATTTT	CSVEPDGRGLDF
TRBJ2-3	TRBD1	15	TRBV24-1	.	TGTGCCACCAGTGATACGGGACAGGGAGGGGATACGCAGTATTTT	CATSDTGQGGDTQYF
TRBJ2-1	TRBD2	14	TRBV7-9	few	TGTGCCAGCAGCTTACTAGCGGGGTACAATGAGCAGTTCTTC	CASSLLAGYNEQFF
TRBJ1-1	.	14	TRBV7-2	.	TGTGCCAGCAGCTTAGAGGTCCGAAACACTGAAGCTTTCTTT	CASSLEVRNTEAFF
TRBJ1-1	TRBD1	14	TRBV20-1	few	TGCAGTGCCAGGGACAGGGTAGTGTACACTGAAGCTTTCTTT	CSARDRVVYTEAFF
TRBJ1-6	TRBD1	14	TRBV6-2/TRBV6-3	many	TGTGCCAGCAGCATCACAGGGGGAAATTCACCCCTCCACTTT	CASSITGGNSPLHF
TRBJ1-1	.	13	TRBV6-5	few	TGTGCCATTAGGCGGTCCATGAACACTGAAGCTTTCTTT	CAIRRSMNTEAFF